This TCR beta chain comes out of a study of cytotoxic CD8 clonotypes in ibrutinib-treated CLL (dated by TCRdb to about 2021). At the level of the whole study: The cohort included more than 14 treatment-naive and ten to twelve relapsed/refractory patients; about 18 were IGHV unmutated. Partial responses were observed in 24 patients and complete responses in 2; after a median follow-up of around 68 months, remission was maintained in 15 or so patients and progression was observed in some twelve. Response samples were obtained after a median of roughly 13 months of treatment, with a range of about 6 to 36 months. On average, each sample had a few hundred thousand productive templates and more than 75,000 productive rearrangements. Of the 90 or so participants in the trial, about two dozen had longitudinal samples available. Cryopreserved peripheral blood mononuclear cells were obtained before treatment, at response, and at either sustained remission or disease progression. Patients were still on ibrutinib when every remission and progressive disease sample was collected. Results the study describes overall, beyond this receptor: Public clonotypes were found to be uncommon and were observed to contract or remain stable during treatment; the increase in clonality was shown to reflect expansion of private clonotypes at ibrutinib response. Clonality rose at ibrutinib response, remained stable during sustained remission, and dropped back toward baseline at progression. Sampling times were not matched between sustained-remission and progressing patients, and lymph node repertoires were not studied. Baseline clonality exceeded that of age-matched healthy donors and correlated strongly with circulating CD8+ T-cell counts.

A MiSeq instrument was used for deep resolution sequencing, which targeted depths ranging from 1 in 1 million up to 1 in 200,000 T cells, with coverage averaging 10x for each clonotype. The immunoSEQ hsTCRB Kit was used to generate the TCR beta libraries. On the study's bioinformatics: The data were analyzed with ImmunoSEQ Analyzer and ImmunoSEQ Data Assistant, and V, D and J gene assignments followed IMGT definitions. Clonality, with values ranging from 0 to 1, was calculated as one minus the normalized Shannon entropy of productive rearrangement frequencies. Only overrepresented clonotypes making up at least 0.05% of each patient's repertoire were included in the public clonotype analysis. Repertoires from about a dozen age-matched healthy donors in immuneACCESS were used as clonality controls. The clones in this table, taken by TCRdb from immuneACCESS, are in-frame only. Not every clone is retained; where verified, under half of the shortfall comes from an unresolved V gene, and the cause of the rest is unknown. The V and J calls and the clone size are those of that table, but D and trimming were determined from the DNA. The sample table contains about 300,000 clones; only one count was recorded for approximately 76% of them. Together, the top ten hold 5.6% of the sample.

V and J are truncated by 9 bases and 6 bases respectively, leaving an intervening sequence of 16 bases. CDR3 length: 14 amino acids, cysteine to phenylalanine. Just CDR3 DNA is preserved here, 42 bases in frame from base 1. CDR1 and CDR2, looked up from the germline V gene (reference sequence), are SGHNT and YYREEE. A note on this clone: Its target antigen remains unknown. The sample holds no much larger clone one base away, and base qualities are not on file.

In the paper's terms, the time point label means: progressive disease on ibrutinib. Roughly 1.8 micrograms of genomic DNA were extracted from cryopreserved PBMCs for TCR beta library preparation. Longitudinal blood samples from CLL patients on ibrutinib monotherapy underwent high-throughput TCR beta sequencing. The patients took part in an open-label, single-center phase 2 trial of ibrutinib monotherapy. The chain couples TRBV5-4 to TRBJ1-6; D gene: possibly TRBD1, on 5 matching bases. The sequence derives from a human donor with chronic lymphocytic leukemia. The specimen comprised PBMCs, sampled at disease progression, from a patient treated with ibrutinib. The CDR3 is CATRDDGVNSPLHF. The bases read TGTGCCACCAGGGATGACGGGGTTAATTCACCCCTCCACTTT.